The sequence of this TCR beta chain was determined in a study of T cell responses to AZD1222 COVID-19 vaccine. Study-wide findings and caveats: White British people made up most donors, females outnumbered males, and clonal diversity was possibly underestimated.

The CDR3 runs to 13 residues. In germline, CDR1 is GTSNPN, CDR2 SVGIG (reference sequence). The ends were cut back, 1 base at V and 6 bases at J, with 7 bases in the middle. The data were produced by immunoSEQ multiplex PCR, yet TCRdb's version contains in-frame clones alone and is incomplete. In the table there are approximately 74,000 clones, around 86% of which are singletons. About this clone itself: The antigen remains undetermined.

The sample in question was peripheral blood, obtained on day 0 of AZD1222 vaccination. The V and J genes are TRBV30 and TRBJ1-6; D gene unclear. This TCR was recovered from an adult in good health. The CDR3 reads CAWSARGNSPLHF. The CDR3 DNA is TGTGCCTGGAGTGCGCGGGGTAATTCACCCCTCCACTTT.